This is a list of T cell receptor beta chains from one sample in a study of T-cell reconstitution after alpha-beta-depleted transplantation in children. TCRdb re-called the PCR reads with MiXCR, one entry per CDR3 protein. Of 70,000 to 100,000 distinct CDR3 sequences in the sample, 9% to 15% were seen once. This specimen consisted of PBMCs from the stem cell graft donor, obtained from the stem cell graft. The receptors shown here come from a human donor who donated a stem cell graft to a child with inherited bone marrow failure. CDR3s include the opening cysteine and the closing phenylalanine or tryptophan. Each record gives: D gene, J gene, clone size, V gene, CDR3 protein, CDR3 DNA. The D gene is left open where the match is weak. The size entry is marked missing in some rows and otherwise reads once, few, many or a size class.

NA	TRBJ1-2	few	TRBV6-2/TRBV6-3	CASSYTLVQGYTF	TGTGCCAGCAGTTACACCCTCGTCCAGGGCTACACCTTC
NA	TRBJ2-7	NA	TRBV23-1	CASSRSPRQPVLYEQYF	TGCGCCAGCAGTCGGTCCCCTCGACAGCCAGTCCTCTACGAGCAGTACTTC
TRBD1	TRBJ1-4	many	TRBV14	CASSQSQGARSEKLFF	TGTGCCAGCAGCCAATCACAGGGGGCGCGTTCTGAAAAACTGTTTTTT
NA	TRBJ1-2	NA	TRBV12-3/TRBV12-4	CASTPGVIYGYTF	TGTGCCAGCACCCCTGGAGTCATTTATGGCTACACCTTC
NA	TRBJ2-4	many	TRBV7-2	CASSLTYQGKNIQYF	TGTGCCAGCAGCTTAACGTATCAGGGAAAAAACATTCAGTACTTC
NA	TRBJ2-7	many	TRBV7-2	CASSLEAEIYEQYF	TGTGCCAGCAGCTTAGAGGCAGAAATCTACGAGCAGTACTTC
NA	TRBJ1-6	many	TRBV9	CASSLQGGPLHF	TGTGCCAGCAGCCTCCAGGGAGGCCCCCTCCACTTT
NA	TRBJ2-1	many	TRBV24-1	CATSDRNNEQFF	TGTGCCACCAGCGACAGAAATAATGAGCAGTTCTTC
NA	TRBJ2-7	many	TRBV5-1	CASSLDPGAYEQYF	TGCGCCAGCAGCTTGGATCCGGGTGCCTACGAGCAGTACTTC
TRBD2	TRBJ2-1	many	TRBV20-1	CSASAGTSGNYNEQFF	TGCAGTGCTAGTGCCGGGACTAGCGGTAACTACAATGAGCAGTTCTTC
TRBD1	TRBJ2-1	few	TRBV5-1	CASSQDRGIRDEQFF	TGCGCCAGCAGTCAAGACAGGGGTATTAGGGATGAGCAGTTCTTC
NA	TRBJ1-1	NA	TRBV5-4	CASSSHTGEAFF	TGTGCCAGCAGCTCTCATACAGGGGAAGCTTTCTTT
TRBD2	TRBJ2-7	many	TRBV7-6	CASSLTPLLANNEQYF	TGTGCCAGCAGCTTAACCCCCTTACTAGCGAACAACGAGCAGTACTTC
NA	TRBJ2-3	many	TRBV7-2	CASSLVQQKRTDTQYF	TGTGCCAGCAGCTTAGTGCAGCAGAAACGCACAGATACGCAGTATTTT
NA	TRBJ2-7	many	TRBV7-9	CASSLVGYEQYF	TGTGCCAGCAGCTTAGTTGGCTACGAGCAGTACTTC
NA	TRBJ2-3	many	TRBV5-1	CASRLSDPYLDTQYF	TGCGCCAGCAGATTATCGGACCCCTATCTCGATACGCAGTATTTT
TRBD2	TRBJ2-1	many	TRBV9	CASISGLAREQFF	TGTGCCAGCATCTCCGGACTAGCGCGTGAGCAGTTCTTC
NA	TRBJ1-5	many	TRBV7-2	CASSLETGAWQPQHF	TGTGCCAGCAGCTTAGAGACGGGGGCTTGGCAGCCCCAGCATTTT
NA	TRBJ1-4	few	TRBV9	CASGLEASNEKLFF	TGTGCCAGCGGGCTTGAGGCAAGTAATGAAAAACTGTTTTTT
NA	TRBJ2-7	many	TRBV7-2	CASSLGGFGAYEQYF	TGTGCCAGCAGCTTAGGCGGGTTCGGCGCCTACGAGCAGTACTTC
TRBD1	TRBJ2-2	NA	TRBV4-2	CASSPTDRSNTGELFF	TGTGCCAGCAGCCCTACGGACAGGTCGAACACCGGGGAGCTGTTTTTT
TRBD1	TRBJ1-1	many	TRBV18	CASSPGQVGWTEAFF	TGTGCCAGCTCACCCGGACAGGTCGGGTGGACTGAAGCTTTCTTT